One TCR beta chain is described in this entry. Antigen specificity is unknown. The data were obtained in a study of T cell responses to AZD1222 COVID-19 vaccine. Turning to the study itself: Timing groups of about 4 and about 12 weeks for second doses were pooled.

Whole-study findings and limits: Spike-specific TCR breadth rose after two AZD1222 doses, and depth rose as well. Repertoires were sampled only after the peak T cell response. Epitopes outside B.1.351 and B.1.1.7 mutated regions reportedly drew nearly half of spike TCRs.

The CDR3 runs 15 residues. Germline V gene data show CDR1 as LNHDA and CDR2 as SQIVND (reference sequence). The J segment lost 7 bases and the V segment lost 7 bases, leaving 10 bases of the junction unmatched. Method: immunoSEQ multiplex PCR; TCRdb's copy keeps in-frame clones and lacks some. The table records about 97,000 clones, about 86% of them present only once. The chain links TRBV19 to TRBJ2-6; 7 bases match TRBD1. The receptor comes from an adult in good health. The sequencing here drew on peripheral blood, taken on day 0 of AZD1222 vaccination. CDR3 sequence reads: CASTPTGNVANVLTF. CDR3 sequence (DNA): TGTGCCAGTACCCCGACAGGGAATGTCGCCAACGTCCTGACTTTC.